This T cell receptor beta chain was identified during a study of response to subunit inactivated influenza vaccine. Findings and caveats of the study: There was a suggestion from the authors that each seasonal influenza vaccination recruits few new T cells.

Of note for this clonotype: Antigen specificity is unknown.

TCRdb ran MiXCR on the RT-PCR reads and lists one entry per CDR3 protein. The sample holds about 190,000 distinct CDR3 sequences; around an eighth are singletons and the top ten take approximately 30%. CDR1 and CDR2 (germline): SGHRS, YFSETQ. V lost 3 bases and J lost 6, with 12 bases in between. This CDR3 comprises 13 residues. Sequences were derived from CD8+ T cells sorted from PBMCs, sampled about 5 days after vaccination. The rearrangement uses TRBV5-1 and TRBJ1-1, with no clear D. The sequence was obtained from a man aged 45-60 years who received an inactivated influenza vaccine. The CDR3 nucleotides are TGCGCCAGCAGCTCCCGAGCCGCAGCTGAAGCTTTCTTT. Protein sequence: CASSSRAAAEAFF.